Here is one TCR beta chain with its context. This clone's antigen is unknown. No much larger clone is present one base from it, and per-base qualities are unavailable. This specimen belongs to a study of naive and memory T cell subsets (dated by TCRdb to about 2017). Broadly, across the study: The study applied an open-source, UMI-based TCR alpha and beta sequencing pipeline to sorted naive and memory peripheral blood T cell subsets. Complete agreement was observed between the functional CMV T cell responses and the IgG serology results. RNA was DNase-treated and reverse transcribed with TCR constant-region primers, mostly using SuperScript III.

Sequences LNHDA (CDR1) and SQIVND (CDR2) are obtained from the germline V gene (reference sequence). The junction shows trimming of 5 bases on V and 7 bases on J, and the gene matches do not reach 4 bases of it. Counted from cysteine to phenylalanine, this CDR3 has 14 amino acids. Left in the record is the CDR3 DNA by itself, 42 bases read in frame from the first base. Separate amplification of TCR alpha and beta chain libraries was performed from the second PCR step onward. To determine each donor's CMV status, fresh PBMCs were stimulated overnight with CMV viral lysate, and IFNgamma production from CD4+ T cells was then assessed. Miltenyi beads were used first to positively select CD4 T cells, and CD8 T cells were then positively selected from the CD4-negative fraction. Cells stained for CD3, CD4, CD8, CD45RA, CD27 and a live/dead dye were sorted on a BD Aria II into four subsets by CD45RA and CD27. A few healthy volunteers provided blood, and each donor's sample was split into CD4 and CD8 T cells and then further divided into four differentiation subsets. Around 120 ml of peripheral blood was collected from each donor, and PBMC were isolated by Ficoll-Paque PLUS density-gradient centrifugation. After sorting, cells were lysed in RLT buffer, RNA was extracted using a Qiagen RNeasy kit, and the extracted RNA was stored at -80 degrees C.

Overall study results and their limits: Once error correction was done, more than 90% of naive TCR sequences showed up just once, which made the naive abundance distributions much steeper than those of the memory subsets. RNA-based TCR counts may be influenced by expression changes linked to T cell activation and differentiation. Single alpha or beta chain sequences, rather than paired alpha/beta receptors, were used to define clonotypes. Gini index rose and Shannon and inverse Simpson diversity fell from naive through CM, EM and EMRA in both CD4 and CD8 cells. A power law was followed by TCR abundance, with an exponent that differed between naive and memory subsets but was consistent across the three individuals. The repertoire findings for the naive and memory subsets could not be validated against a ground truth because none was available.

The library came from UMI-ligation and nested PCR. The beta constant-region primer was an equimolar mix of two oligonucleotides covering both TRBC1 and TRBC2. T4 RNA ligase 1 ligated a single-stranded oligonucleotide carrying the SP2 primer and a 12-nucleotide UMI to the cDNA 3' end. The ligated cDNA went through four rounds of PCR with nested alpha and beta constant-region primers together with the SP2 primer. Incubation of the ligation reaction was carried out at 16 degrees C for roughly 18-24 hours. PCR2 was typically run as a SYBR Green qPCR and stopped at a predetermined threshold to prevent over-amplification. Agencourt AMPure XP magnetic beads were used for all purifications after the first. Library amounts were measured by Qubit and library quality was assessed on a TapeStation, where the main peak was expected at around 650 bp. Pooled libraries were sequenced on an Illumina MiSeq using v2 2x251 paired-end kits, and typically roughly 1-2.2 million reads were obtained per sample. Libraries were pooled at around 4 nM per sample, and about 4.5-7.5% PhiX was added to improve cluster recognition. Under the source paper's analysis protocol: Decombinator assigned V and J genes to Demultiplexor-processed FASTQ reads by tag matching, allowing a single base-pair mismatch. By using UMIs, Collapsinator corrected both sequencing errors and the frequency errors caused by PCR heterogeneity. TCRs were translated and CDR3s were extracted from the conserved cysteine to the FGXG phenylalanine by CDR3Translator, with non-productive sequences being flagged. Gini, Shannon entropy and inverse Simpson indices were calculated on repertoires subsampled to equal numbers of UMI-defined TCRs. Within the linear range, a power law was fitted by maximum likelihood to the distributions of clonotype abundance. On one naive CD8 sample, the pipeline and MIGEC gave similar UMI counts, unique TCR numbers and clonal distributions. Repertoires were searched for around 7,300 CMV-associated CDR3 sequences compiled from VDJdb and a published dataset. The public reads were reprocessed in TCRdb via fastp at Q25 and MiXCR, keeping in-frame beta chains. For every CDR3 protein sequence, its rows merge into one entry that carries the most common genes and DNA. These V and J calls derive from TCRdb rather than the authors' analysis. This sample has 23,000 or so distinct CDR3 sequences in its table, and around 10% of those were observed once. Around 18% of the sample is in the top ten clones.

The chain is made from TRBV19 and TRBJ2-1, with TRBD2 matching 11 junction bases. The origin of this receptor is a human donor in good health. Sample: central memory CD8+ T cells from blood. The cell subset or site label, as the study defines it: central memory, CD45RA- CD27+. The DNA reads TGTGCCAGTAGTTTAACTAGCGGGAGAAATGAGCAGTTCTTC. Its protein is CASSLTSGRNEQFF.